This TCR beta chain emerged from a study of T cell repertoires in cytomegalovirus infection. Losses at the gene ends were 3 bases for V and 9 bases for J; bases not matched to a gene: 9. This CDR3 has 17 residues. Germline V gene lookup returns CDR1 LGHDT and CDR2 YNNKEL (reference sequence). TCRdb used MiXCR to reprocess the reads, holding one entry per CDR3 protein. The data show about 310,000 distinct CDR3 sequences, around a sixth seen once. V usage is TRBV3-1 and J usage is TRBJ2-1, with TRBD2 matching over 15 bases. The material sequenced was PBMCs. This sequence was found in a human donor in good health (CMV status not recorded). Some clones in this sample may be carry-over from other donors' samples. The CDR3 protein is CASSHGLAGGADPEQFF. In DNA form, the CDR3 reads TGTGCCAGCAGCCACGGACTAGCGGGGGGGGCCGACCCTGAGCAGTTCTTC.